This is a list of T cell receptor beta chains from one sample in a study of cytomegalovirus exposure and HLA in healthy donors. Produced via immunoSEQ multiplex PCR; TCRdb's table is partial and in-frame only. This table holds a few hundred thousand clones, about 80% found once. The sequenced material came from PBMCs. These TCRs come from a woman between 40 and 50 years old in good health and CMV-seronegative. Each CDR3 is given with its conserved first and last residue. A D gene is named only where the DNA matches it firmly. Rows give clone size only sometimes, using once, few, many, or a class for an expanded clone.

size,D,V,J,CDR3,DNA
.,.,TRBV19,TRBJ2-5,CASRDQAAQETQYF,TGTGCCAGTAGAGATCAGGCAGCCCAAGAGACCCAGTACTTC
.,.,TRBV2,TRBJ2-7,CASSEALRLGGSEQYF,TGTGCCAGCAGTGAAGCGCTTAGGTTGGGGGGTAGCGAGCAGTACTTC
once,.,TRBV5-1,TRBJ2-2,CASNPIGVDTGELFF,TGCGCCAGCAACCCCATAGGGGTAGACACCGGGGAGCTGTTTTTT
once,TRBD2,TRBV7-2,TRBJ2-1,CASSSLAGSSYNEQFF,TGTGCCAGCAGCTCGCTAGCGGGGAGCTCCTACAATGAGCAGTTCTTC
.,.,TRBV4-3,TRBJ1-2,CASSQGADLYGYTF,TGCGCCAGCAGCCAAGGGGCAGATTTGTATGGCTACACCTTC
.,TRBD1,TRBV7-8,TRBJ1-6,CASSSTGSNSPLHF,TGTGCCAGCAGCTCGACAGGGAGTAATTCACCCCTCCACTTT
.,TRBD1,TRBV5-1,TRBJ1-5,CASSSTGGDQPQHF,TGCGCCAGCAGCTCAACAGGGGGCGATCAGCCCCAGCATTTT
.,.,TRBV15,TRBJ2-7,CATSRDWTTYEQYF,TGTGCCACCAGCAGAGATTGGACTACCTACGAGCAGTACTTC
.,TRBD1,TRBV4-1,TRBJ2-7,CASSQGTGGVYEQYF,TGCGCCAGCAGCCAAGGAACAGGGGGTGTTTACGAGCAGTACTTC
.,TRBD1,TRBV6-6,TRBJ2-5,CASTGQGQETQYF,TGTGCCAGCACCGGACAGGGCCAAGAGACCCAGTACTTC
.,.,TRBV9,TRBJ1-1,CASSVGSRNTEAFF,TGTGCCAGCAGCGTAGGTTCTCGGAACACTGAAGCTTTCTTT
.,.,TRBV27,TRBJ1-1,CASSLNRNTEAFF,TGTGCCAGCAGTTTAAACAGGAACACTGAAGCTTTCTTT
.,.,TRBV6-1,TRBJ1-2,CASSAYDRNYGYTF,TGTGCCAGCAGTGCCTACGACAGGAACTATGGCTACACCTTC
.,.,TRBV7-2,TRBJ1-5,CASSLVAQPQHF,TGTGCCAGCTCCCTTGTGGCTCAGCCCCAGCATTTT
.,.,TRBV7-2,TRBJ2-5,CASSSTIGAQYF,TGTGCCAGCAGCTCCACGATAGGGGCCCAGTACTTC
.,TRBD2,TRBV5-1,TRBJ2-7,CASSLARAGDEQYF,TGCGCCAGCAGCCTGGCCCGAGCGGGGGACGAGCAGTACTTC
few,.,TRBV6-4,TRBJ1-2,CASSAGTGYTF,TGTGCCAGCAGTGCAGGAACTGGCTACACCTTC
.,TRBD1,TRBV6-5,TRBJ2-7,CASSYSTGTGYEQYF,TGTGCCAGCAGTTACTCGACCGGGACAGGCTACGAGCAGTACTTC
.,.,TRBV30,TRBJ2-2,CAWSVLGGPGELFF,TGTGCCTGGAGTGTACTCGGGGGGCCCGGGGAGCTGTTTTTT
.,TRBD2,TRBV5-1,TRBJ2-5,CASSLGASGLQETQYF,TGCGCCAGCAGCTTGGGGGCTAGCGGTCTCCAAGAGACCCAGTACTTC
.,.,TRBV11-2,TRBJ2-1,CASSLDLVGLEQFF,TGTGCCAGCAGCTTAGATCTGGTAGGACTTGAGCAGTTCTTC
.,.,TRBV14,TRBJ2-7,CASSRDYRGSYEQYF,TGTGCCAGCAGCCGGGATTATCGGGGGAGCTACGAGCAGTACTTC
.,.,TRBV10-3,TRBJ2-1,CAIMRQNEQFF,TGTGCCATCATGAGGCAGAACGAGCAGTTCTTC